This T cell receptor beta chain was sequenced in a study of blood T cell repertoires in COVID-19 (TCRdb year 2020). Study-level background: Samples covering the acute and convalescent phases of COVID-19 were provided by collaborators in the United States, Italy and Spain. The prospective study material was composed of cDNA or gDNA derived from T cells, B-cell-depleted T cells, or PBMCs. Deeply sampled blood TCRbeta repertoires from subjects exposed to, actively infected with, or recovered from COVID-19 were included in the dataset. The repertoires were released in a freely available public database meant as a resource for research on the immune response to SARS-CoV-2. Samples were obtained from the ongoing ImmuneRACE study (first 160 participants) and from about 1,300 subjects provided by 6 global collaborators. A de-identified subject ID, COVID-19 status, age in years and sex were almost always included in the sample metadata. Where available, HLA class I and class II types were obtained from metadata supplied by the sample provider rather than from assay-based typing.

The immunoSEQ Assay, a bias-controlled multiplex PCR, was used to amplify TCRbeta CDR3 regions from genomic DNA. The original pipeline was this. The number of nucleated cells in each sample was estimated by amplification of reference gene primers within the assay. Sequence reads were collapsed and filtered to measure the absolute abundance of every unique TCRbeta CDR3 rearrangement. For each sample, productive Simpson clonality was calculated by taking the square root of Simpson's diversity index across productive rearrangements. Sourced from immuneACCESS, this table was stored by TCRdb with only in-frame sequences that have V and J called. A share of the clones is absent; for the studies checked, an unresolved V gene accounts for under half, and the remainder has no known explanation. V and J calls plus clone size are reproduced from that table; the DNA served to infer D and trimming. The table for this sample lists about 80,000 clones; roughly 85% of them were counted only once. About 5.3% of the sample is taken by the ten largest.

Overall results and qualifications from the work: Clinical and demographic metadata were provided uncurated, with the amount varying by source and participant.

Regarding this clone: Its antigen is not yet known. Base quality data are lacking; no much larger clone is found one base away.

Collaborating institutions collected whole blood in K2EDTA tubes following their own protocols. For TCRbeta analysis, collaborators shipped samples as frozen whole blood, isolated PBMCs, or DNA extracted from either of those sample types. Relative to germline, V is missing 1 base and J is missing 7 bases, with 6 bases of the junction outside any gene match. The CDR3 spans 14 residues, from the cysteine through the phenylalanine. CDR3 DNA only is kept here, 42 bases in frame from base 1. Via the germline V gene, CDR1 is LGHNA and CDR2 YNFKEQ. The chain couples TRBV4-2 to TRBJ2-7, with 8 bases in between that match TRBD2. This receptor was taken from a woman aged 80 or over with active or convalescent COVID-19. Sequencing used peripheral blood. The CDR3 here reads CASSQALAGGEQYF. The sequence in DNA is TGTGCCAGCAGCCAAGCGCTAGCGGGCGGGGAGCAGTACTTC.